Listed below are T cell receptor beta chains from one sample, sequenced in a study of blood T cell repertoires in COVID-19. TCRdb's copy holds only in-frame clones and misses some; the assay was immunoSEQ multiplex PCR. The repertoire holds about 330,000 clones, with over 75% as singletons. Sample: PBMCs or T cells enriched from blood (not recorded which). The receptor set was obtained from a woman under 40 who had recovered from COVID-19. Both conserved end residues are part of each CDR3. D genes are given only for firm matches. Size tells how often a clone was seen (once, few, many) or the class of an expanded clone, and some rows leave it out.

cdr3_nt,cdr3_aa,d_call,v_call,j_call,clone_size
TGTGCCAGTAAACGGGGGACCAGACAACGGGACACTGAAGCTTTCTTT,CASKRGTRQRDTEAFF,.,TRBV19,TRBJ1-1,once
TGTGCCAGTACTGAACAGGGAAACACTGAAGCTTTCTTT,CASTEQGNTEAFF,.,TRBV19,TRBJ1-1,.
TGTGCCAGCAGCTTGAACGGGTATAATGAAAAACTGTTTTTT,CASSLNGYNEKLFF,.,TRBV5-6,TRBJ1-4,.
TGTGCCAGCAGCTTAGGTCCCGCGGGAGAGACCCAGTACTTC,CASSLGPAGETQYF,.,TRBV11-2,TRBJ2-5,.
TGTGCCTCGAAACGGGACATCTATGAAAAACTGTTTTTT,CASKRDIYEKLFF,.,TRBV30,TRBJ1-4,once
TGTGCCAGCAGCTTAGACACTCCCACAGATACGCAGTATTTT,CASSLDTPTDTQYF,.,TRBV11-2,TRBJ2-3,.
TGCGCCAGCAGCTTGGGCGGTTACGAGCAGTACTTC,CASSLGGYEQYF,.,TRBV5-1,TRBJ2-7,.
TGTGCCTCGGCGATTAGCCCGTACGAGCAGTACTTC,CASAISPYEQYF,.,TRBV30,TRBJ2-7,.
TGTGCCAGCAGCGTAGCGGGCTCTGGGGCCAACGTCCTGACTTTC,CASSVAGSGANVLTF,.,TRBV9,TRBJ2-6,.
TGCAGCGTGACAGAGAACACCGGGGAGCTGTTTTTT,CSVTENTGELFF,.,TRBV29-1,TRBJ2-2,.
TGTGCCAGCAGCCCCAGGGGTGGCACAGATACGCAGTATTTT,CASSPRGGTDTQYF,.,TRBV5-4,TRBJ2-3,.
TGTGCCAGTAGTATGGCAAGGGACAGCGAAGCTTTCTTT,CASSMARDSEAFF,TRBD1,TRBV19,TRBJ1-1,.
TGTGCCAGCAGCTCCCTAACGGGAGGGCGGATTCAGTACTTC,CASSSLTGGRIQYF,TRBD2,TRBV11-2,TRBJ2-4,.
TGTGCCAGCAACCAACAGGATTATAGCAATCAGCCCCAGCATTTT,CASNQQDYSNQPQHF,.,TRBV2,TRBJ1-5,.
TGTGCCAGCAGCCCGGACAGGGGGATATTTGGAAACACCATATATTTT,CASSPDRGIFGNTIYF,TRBD1,TRBV27,TRBJ1-3,.
TGTGCCAGCAGCTTAGGGGGCGGCTACGAGCAGTACTTC,CASSLGGGYEQYF,.,TRBV11-3,TRBJ2-7,.
TGTGCCAGCAGCCCTCGGGACAGGGGGCAGGACACTGAAGCTTTCTTT,CASSPRDRGQDTEAFF,TRBD1,TRBV4-2,TRBJ1-1,.
TGTGCCAGCAGCCGCCGGGGGATTAGCAATCAGCCCCAGCATTTT,CASSRRGISNQPQHF,.,TRBV7-3,TRBJ1-5,.
TGTGCCAGCAGCTTACAGGGCTCTGGAAACACCATATATTTT,CASSLQGSGNTIYF,.,TRBV7-9,TRBJ1-3,.
TGTGCCAGCAGCTTAGGGACGGGGGGGAAGACCCAGTACTTC,CASSLGTGGKTQYF,TRBD2,TRBV7-9,TRBJ2-5,.
TGCGCCAGCAGCTTGGGGACAGGGGGCCCCTACGAGCAGTACTTC,CASSLGTGGPYEQYF,TRBD1,TRBV5-1,TRBJ2-7,.
TGTGCCAGCAGCTGGGGACAGGGGTACGGCAATGAGCAGTTCTTC,CASSWGQGYGNEQFF,TRBD1,TRBV7-2,TRBJ2-1,.
TGTGCCAGCAGTCCCTGGACAGGGGGGAATAATTCACCCCTCCACTTT,CASSPWTGGNNSPLHF,TRBD1,TRBV6-2/TRBV6-3,TRBJ1-6,.
TGTGCCAGCAGTCCCCGTCGGGTAGCGGGGCCCTACGAGCAGTACTTC,CASSPRRVAGPYEQYF,TRBD2,TRBV11-2,TRBJ2-7,.
TGTGCCATCACCCCATCGGAGCGGGGGCGGGACAATGAGCAGTTCTTC,CAITPSERGRDNEQFF,TRBD2,TRBV10-3,TRBJ2-1,.
TGTGCCAGCAGCGTGGGTGGGCGGGAGCTGTTTTTT,CASSVGGRELFF,.,TRBV11-3,TRBJ2-2,.
TGTGCCAGCTCACCACTTATCCCTCAGGGCTATGGCTACACCTTC,CASSPLIPQGYGYTF,.,TRBV18,TRBJ1-2,few
TGTGCCAGCAGCCTAGGGCGGCAGGGGGCGGGGAATGAGCAGTTCTTC,CASSLGRQGAGNEQFF,TRBD1,TRBV7-2,TRBJ2-1,.
TGTGCCAGCAGCCTACATCCAGGGGGCTACGAGCAGTACTTC,CASSLHPGGYEQYF,TRBD1,TRBV7-2,TRBJ2-7,.